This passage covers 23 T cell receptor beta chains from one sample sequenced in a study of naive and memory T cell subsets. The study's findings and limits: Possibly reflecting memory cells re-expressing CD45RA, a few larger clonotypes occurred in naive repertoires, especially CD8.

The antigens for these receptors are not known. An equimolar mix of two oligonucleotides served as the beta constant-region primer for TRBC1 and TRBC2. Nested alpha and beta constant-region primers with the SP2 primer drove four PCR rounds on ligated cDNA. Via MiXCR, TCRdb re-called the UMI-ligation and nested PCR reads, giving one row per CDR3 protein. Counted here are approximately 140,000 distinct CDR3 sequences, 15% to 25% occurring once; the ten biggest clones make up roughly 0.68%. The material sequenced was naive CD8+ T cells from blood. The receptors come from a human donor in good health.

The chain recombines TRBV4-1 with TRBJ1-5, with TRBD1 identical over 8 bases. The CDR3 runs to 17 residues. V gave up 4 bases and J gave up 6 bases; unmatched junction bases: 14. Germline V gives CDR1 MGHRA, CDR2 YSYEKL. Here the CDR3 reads CASSLPAGQGYFQPQHF. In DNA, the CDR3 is TGCGCCAGCAGCCTCCCCGCCGGACAGGGATATTTTCAGCCCCAGCATTTT.

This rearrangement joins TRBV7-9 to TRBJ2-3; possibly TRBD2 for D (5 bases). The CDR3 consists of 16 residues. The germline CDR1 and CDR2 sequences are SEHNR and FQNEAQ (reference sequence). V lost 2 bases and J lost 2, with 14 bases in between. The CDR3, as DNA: TGTGCCAGCAGCTTATACGGGGTTGGCTCCACAGATACGCAGTATTTT. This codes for CASSLYGVGSTDTQYF.

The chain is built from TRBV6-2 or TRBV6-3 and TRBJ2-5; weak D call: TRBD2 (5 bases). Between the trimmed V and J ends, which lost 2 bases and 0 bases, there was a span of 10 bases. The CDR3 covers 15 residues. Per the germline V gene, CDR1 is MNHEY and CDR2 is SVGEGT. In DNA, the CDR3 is TGTGCCAGCAGTTACGAGCGGCCCAACCAAGAGACCCAGTACTTC. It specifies CASSYERPNQETQYF.

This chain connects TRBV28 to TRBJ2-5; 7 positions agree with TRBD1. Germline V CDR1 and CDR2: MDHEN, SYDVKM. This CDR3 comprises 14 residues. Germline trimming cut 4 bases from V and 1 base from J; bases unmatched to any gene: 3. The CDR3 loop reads CASSWGTAQETQYF. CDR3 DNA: TGTGCCAGCAGTTGGGGGACAGCCCAAGAGACCCAGTACTTC. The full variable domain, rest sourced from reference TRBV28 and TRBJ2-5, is DVKVTQSSRYLVKRTGEKVFLECVQDMDHENMFWYRQDPGLGLRLIYFSYDVKMKEKGDIPEGYSVSREKKERFSLILESASTNQTSMYLCASSWGTAQETQYFGPGTRLLVL.

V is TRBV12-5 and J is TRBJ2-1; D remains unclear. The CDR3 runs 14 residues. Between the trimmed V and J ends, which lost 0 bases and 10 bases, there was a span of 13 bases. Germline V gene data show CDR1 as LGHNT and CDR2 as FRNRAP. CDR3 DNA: TGTGCTAGTGGTTTGGTAGGCCCCTCGGGCGAGCAGTTCTTC. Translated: CASGLVGPSGEQFF.

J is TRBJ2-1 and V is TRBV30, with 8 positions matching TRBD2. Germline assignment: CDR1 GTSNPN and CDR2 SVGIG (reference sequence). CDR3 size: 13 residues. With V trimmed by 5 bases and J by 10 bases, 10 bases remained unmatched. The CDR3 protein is CAWSTGGAREQFF. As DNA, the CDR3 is TGTGCCTGGTCTACGGGGGGGGCCCGGGAGCAGTTCTTC.

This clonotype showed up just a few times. The CDR3 here is CASSLVQGTYEQYF. The CDR3 region has the DNA TGCGCCAGCAGCTTGGTTCAGGGAACCTACGAGCAGTACTTC. The chain carries TRBV5-1 and TRBJ2-7, with a weak D call TRBD1 (5 bases). The CDR3 runs to 14 residues. Germline lookup yields CDR1 SGHRS and CDR2 YFSETQ. Trimming removed 0 bases at V and 2 bases at J, with 9 bases between.

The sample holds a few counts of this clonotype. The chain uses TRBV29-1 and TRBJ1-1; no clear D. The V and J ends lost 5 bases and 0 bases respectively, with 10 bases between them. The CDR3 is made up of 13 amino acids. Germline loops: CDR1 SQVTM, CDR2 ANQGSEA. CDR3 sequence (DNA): TGCAGCGTTAATTCGGGTTTGAACACTGAAGCTTTCTTT. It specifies CSVNSGLNTEAFF.

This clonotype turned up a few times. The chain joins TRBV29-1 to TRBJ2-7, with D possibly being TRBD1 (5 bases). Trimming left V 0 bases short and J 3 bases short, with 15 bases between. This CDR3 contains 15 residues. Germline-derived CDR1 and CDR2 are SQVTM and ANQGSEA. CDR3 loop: CSVEDDGHGNYEQYF. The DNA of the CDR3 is TGCAGCGTTGAAGACGACGGACACGGCAACTACGAGCAGTACTTC.

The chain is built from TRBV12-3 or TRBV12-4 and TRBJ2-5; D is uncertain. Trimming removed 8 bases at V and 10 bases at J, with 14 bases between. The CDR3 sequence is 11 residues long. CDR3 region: CASGSPGDQYF. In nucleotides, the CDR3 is TGTGCCAGCGGCTCCCCTGGGGACCAGTACTTC.

Written as DNA, the CDR3 is TGCAGCGTAAGAGGGATCGGGACAGGGGGCGACTATGGCTACACCTTC. Its protein is CSVRGIGTGGDYGYTF. V gene TRBV29-1 combines with J gene TRBJ1-2, with 12 bases that match TRBD1. With V trimmed by 6 bases and J by 3 bases, 11 bases remained unmatched. The CDR3 totals 16 residues. Germline assignment: CDR1 SQVTM and CDR2 ANQGSEA.

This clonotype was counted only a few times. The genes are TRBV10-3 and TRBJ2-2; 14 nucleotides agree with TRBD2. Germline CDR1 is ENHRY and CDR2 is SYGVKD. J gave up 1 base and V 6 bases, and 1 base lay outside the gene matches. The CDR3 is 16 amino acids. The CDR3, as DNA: TGTGCCATCAGAGGGACTAGCGGGAGGAACACCGGGGAGCTGTTTTTT. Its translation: CAIRGTSGRNTGELFF.

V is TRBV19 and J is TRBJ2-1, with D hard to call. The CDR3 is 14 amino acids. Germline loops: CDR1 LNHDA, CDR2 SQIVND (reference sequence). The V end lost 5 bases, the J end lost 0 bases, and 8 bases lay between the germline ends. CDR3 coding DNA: TGTGCCAGTAGTCCGGCAATCTCCTACAATGAGCAGTTCTTC. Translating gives CASSPAISYNEQFF.

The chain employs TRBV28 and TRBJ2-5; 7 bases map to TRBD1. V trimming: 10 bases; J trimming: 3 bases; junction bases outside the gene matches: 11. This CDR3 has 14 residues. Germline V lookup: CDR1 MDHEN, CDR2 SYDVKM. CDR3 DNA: TGTGCCACCACTCCCTCAGGGGGTGAAGAGACCCAGTACTTC. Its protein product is CATTPSGGEETQYF.

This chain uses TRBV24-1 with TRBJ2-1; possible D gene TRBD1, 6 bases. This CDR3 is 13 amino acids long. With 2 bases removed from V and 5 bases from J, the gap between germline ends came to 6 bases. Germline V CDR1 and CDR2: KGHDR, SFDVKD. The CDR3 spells CATSDWTDNEQFF. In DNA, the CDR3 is TGTGCCACCAGTGATTGGACAGACAATGAGCAGTTCTTC.

This chain's CDR3 is CASSTGMVGAKNIQYF. Here the CDR3 DNA reads TGTGCCAGCAGTACTGGGATGGTCGGGGCCAAAAACATTCAGTACTTC. The rearrangement uses TRBV7-8 and TRBJ2-4; no definite D call. V dropped 6 bases and J dropped 1 base, with 16 bases sitting between them. The V gene's germline CDR1 is SGHVS and CDR2 FQNEAQ. The CDR3 runs to 16 residues. The complete variable domain, with remaining parts taken from reference TRBV7-8 and TRBJ2-4, reads GAGVSQSPRYKVAKRGQDVALRCDPISGHVSLFWYQQALGQGPEFLTYFQNEAQLDKSGLPSDRFFAERPEGSVSTLKIQRTQQEDSAVYLCASSTGMVGAKNIQYFGAGTRLSVL.

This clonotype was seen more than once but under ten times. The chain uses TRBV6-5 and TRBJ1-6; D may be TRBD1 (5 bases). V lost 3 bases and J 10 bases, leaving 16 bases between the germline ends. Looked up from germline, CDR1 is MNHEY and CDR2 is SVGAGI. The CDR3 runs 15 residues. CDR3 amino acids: CASSYQGDEGSPLHF. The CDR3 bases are TGTGCCAGCAGTTATCAGGGAGACGAGGGATCACCCCTCCACTTT.

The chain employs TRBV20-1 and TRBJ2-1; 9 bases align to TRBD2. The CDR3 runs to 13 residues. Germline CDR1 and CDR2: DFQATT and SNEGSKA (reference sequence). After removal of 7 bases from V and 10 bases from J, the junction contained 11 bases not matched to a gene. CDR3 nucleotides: TGCAGTGGGGCTAGCGGGACTCTCTGGGAGCAGTTCTTC. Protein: CSGASGTLWEQFF.

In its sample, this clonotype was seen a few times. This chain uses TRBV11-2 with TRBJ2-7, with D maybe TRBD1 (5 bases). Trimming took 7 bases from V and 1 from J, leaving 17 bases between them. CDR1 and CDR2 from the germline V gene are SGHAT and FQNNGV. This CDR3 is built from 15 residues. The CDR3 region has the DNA TGTGCCAGCACCCCGTCGGCAGGGTGGTCCTACGAGCAGTACTTC. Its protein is CASTPSAGWSYEQYF.

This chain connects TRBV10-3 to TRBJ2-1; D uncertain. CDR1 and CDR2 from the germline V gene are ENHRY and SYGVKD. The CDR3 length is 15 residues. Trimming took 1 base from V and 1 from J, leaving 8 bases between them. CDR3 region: CAISELSDSYNEQFF. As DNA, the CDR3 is TGTGCCATCAGTGAGTTGTCAGATTCCTACAATGAGCAGTTCTTC.

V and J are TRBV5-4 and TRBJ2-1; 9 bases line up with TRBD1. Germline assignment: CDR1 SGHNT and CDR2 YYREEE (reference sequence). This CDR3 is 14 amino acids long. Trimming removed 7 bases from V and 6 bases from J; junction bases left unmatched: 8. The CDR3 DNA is TGTGCCAGCTGGACGGGACAGGGCTCCAATGAGCAGTTCTTC. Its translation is CASWTGQGSNEQFF.

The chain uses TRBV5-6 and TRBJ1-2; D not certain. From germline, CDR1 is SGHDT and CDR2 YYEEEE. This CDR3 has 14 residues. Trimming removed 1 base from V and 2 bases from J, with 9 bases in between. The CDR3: CASSLIQANYGYTF. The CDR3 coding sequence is TGTGCCAGCAGCTTGATCCAGGCGAACTATGGCTACACCTTC.

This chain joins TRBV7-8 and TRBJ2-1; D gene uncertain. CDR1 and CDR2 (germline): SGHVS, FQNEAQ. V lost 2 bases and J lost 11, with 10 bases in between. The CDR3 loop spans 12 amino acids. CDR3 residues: CASSLRPSKQFF. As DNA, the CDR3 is TGTGCCAGCAGCTTACGGCCCAGTAAGCAGTTCTTC.